This paragraph covers one T cell receptor beta chain sequence. This table comes from immunoSEQ multiplex PCR, and its TCRdb copy is limited to in-frame clones, with some not included. There are 300,000 to 450,000 clones in the sample; 89% occur only once, and approximately 3% lies in the top ten. The sample is drawn from a study of blood T cell repertoires in COVID-19. Source material: peripheral blood. The origin of this receptor is a woman younger than 45 with COVID-19, enrolled during active disease.

The CDR3 sequence is CASSYPGTGSPAFF. The CDR3, as DNA: TGTGCCAGCAGTTACCCGGGGACAGGGAGTCCAGCTTTCTTT. The rearrangement joins TRBV6-5 to TRBJ1-1; 9 nucleotides agree with TRBD1. With V trimmed by 2 bases and J by 10 bases, 8 bases remained unmatched. The germline V gene encodes CDR1 MNHEY and CDR2 SVGAGI. This CDR3 comprises 14 residues.